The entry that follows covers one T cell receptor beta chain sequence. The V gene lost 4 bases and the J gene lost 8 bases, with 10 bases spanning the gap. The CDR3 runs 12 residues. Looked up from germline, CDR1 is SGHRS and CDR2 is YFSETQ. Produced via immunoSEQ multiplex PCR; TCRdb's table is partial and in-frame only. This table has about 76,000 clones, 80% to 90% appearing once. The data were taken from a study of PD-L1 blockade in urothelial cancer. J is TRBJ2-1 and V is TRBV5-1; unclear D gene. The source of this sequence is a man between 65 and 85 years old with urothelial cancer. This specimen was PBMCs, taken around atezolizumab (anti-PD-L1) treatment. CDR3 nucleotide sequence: TGCGCCAGCAGCCTTCTACGCGATGAGCAGTTCTTC. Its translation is CASSLLRDEQFF.